This T cell receptor (beta chain) is from a study of human thymus T cells. Overall study results and limits: Apparent bias marked the V and J gene usage of thymic and blood repertoires. Unrelated people showed highly overlapping thymic repertoires, related research reported.

On this clone itself: What it recognizes is unknown.

Repertoires were generated with immunoSEQ multiplex PCR, while TCRdb's copy carries only in-frame clones and drops some. Of 75,000 to 90,000 clones in the sample, about 96% were seen once. Corrective heart surgery yielded resections, and these provided the thymus tissue. Corrective surgery for congenital heart defects was being performed on the healthy Finnish infants who served as donors. This receptor was identified in a boy in the first two years of life with a congenital heart defect but otherwise immunologically healthy. Sequenced sample: thymus tissue.

In nucleotides, the CDR3 is TGCGCCAGCAGCTTGGACCACCTAGCGGGGGGTCTGACAGATACGCAGTATTTT. This encodes CASSLDHLAGGLTDTQYF. This chain connects TRBV5-1 to TRBJ2-3, with TRBD2 matching 11 bases. Looked up from germline, CDR1 is SGHRS and CDR2 is YFSETQ. Trimming removed 0 bases from V and 3 bases from J; junction bases left unmatched: 9. The CDR3 sequence is 18 residues long. The full variable domain, completed using reference TRBV5-1 and TRBJ2-3, is KAGVTQTPRYLIKTRGQQVTLSCSPISGHRSVSWYQQTPGQGLQFLFEYFSETQRNKGNFPGRFSGRQFSNSRSEMNVSTLELGDSALYLCASSLDHLAGGLTDTQYFGPGTRLTVL.